These 7 T cell receptor beta chains came from one sample sequenced in a study of shared clonotypes between healthy human individuals. The protocol was immunoSEQ multiplex PCR, while the TCRdb copy is restricted to in-frame clones and leaves out a portion. The sample gives about 460,000 clones, roughly three quarters of which show up once; 12% is in the top ten. Sequencing was done on a sample of PBMCs. These receptors originate from a middle-aged woman in good health. Some clones in this sample may be carry-over from other donors' samples.

This clone was seen a few times. The rearrangement links TRBV15 to TRBJ2-5; 11 bases are a match to TRBD2. The J call may be mistaken, given a closer DNA end match to TRBJ2-7. Germline CDR1 is LNHNV and CDR2 is YYDKDF (reference sequence). The CDR3 loop spans 16 amino acids. The CDR3 DNA sequence: TGTGCCACCAGCACCTTTAGCGGGAGGGAAAGGAACGAGCAGTACTTC. Translating gives CATSTFSGRERNEQYF.

V usage is TRBV11-2 and J usage is TRBJ2-7; D possibly corresponds to TRBD1 (6 bases). This CDR3 contains 15 residues. In germline, CDR1 is SGHAT, CDR2 FQNNGV. V lost 5 bases, J lost 3 bases, and 17 bases lay in between. CDR3 in amino acids: CASSPPGRGGYEQYF. The CDR3 nucleotides read TGTGCCAGCAGCCCACCGGGCAGGGGTGGCTACGAGCAGTACTTC. The whole variable domain, filled in from reference TRBV11-2 and TRBJ2-7, reads EAGVAQSPRYKIIEKRQSVAFWCNPISGHATLYWYQQILGQGPKLLIQFQNNGVVDDSQLPKDRFSAERLKGVDSTLKIQPAKLEDSAVYLCASSPPGRGGYEQYFGPGTRLTVT.

This rearrangement joins TRBV30 to TRBJ2-2; D is uncertain. The V end lost 8 bases, the J end lost 4 bases, and 8 bases lay between the germline ends. The CDR3 is 11 amino acids. Germline V CDR1 and CDR2: GTSNPN, SVGIG (reference sequence). CDR3 protein: CARRLTGELFF. The CDR3 nucleotides read TGTGCCCGCCGTCTCACCGGGGAGCTGTTTTTT.

Concerning this clone: This may come from a read error, since a much larger clone is one base off. This chain connects TRBV10-3 to TRBJ2-7; maybe TRBD1 (6 bases). Trimming stripped 8 bases from V and 0 bases from J, with 8 bases between. This CDR3 is built from 12 residues. The germline V gene has CDR1 ENHRY and CDR2 SYGVKD. This CDR3 is CAIGQNSYEQYF. The CDR3 nucleotides read TGTGCCATCGGACAGAACTCCTACGAGCAGTACTTC.

This rearrangement joins TRBV7-8 to TRBJ1-3; 9 bases match TRBD1. CDR1 is SGHVS, CDR2 FQNEAQ, per germline. The CDR3 runs to 16 residues. Germline trimming cut 5 bases from V and 4 bases from J; bases unmatched to any gene: 9. CDR3 loop: CASSLRQGGSGNTIYF. CDR3 DNA: TGTGCCAGCAGCCTACGACAGGGGGGGTCCGGAAACACCATATATTTT.

The rearrangement links TRBV11-2 to TRBJ2-7; TRBD2 aligns across 10 bases. Germline-derived CDR1 and CDR2 are SGHAT and FQNNGV. V lost 1 base and J lost 3; bases outside the gene matches: 3. The CDR3 spans 15 residues. CDR3 sequence (DNA): TGTGCCAGCAGCTTAGTAGCGGGAGGTTACTACGAGCAGTACTTC. This gives the protein CASSLVAGGYYEQYF.

This clone occurred once. The chain combines TRBV4-2 with TRBJ2-7; TRBD1 agrees at 7 bases. Trimming cost V 2 bases and J 4 bases; bases outside gene matches: 5. Germline CDR1 LGHNA, CDR2 YNFKEQ. The CDR3 has 14 residues. This CDR3 is CASSQPGTAYEQYF. CDR3 sequence (DNA): TGTGCCAGCAGCCAACCCGGGACAGCTTACGAGCAGTACTTC.